The next 5 T cell receptor beta chains were all read from a single sample in a study of CD8 T cells in ankylosing spondylitis. TCRdb re-derived calls from the 5' RACE reads in MiXCR, one entry per CDR3 protein. Among about 360,000 distinct CDR3 sequences listed, 20% were seen once. The source material was blood, either unsorted or a sorted T cell fraction (not recorded which). The source is a male donor with ankylosing spondylitis or in good health (not recorded which).

There are a few counts of this clonotype. V gene TRBV27 combines with J gene TRBJ1-2, with TRBD1 as a possible D gene (6 bases). Germline V gives CDR1 MNHEY, CDR2 SMNVEV (reference sequence). V lost 4 bases to trimming and J lost 8 bases, with 17 bases between them. This CDR3 is 14 amino acids long. DNA for the CDR3: TGTGCCAGCAGTTCACAAGGGGGACTTGGCGGCTACACCTTC. This gives the protein CASSSQGGLGGYTF.

The chain links TRBV6-1 to TRBJ2-3, with D unclear. The CDR3 extends over 14 amino acids. Trimming left V 6 bases short and J 2 bases short, with 12 bases between. Per the germline V gene, CDR1 is MNHNS and CDR2 is SASEGT. The CDR3 nucleotides read TGTGCCAGCAGGGGCCCTCTTTACACAGATACGCAGTATTTT. Translating it yields CASRGPLYTDTQYF.

This clonotype was detected only a few times. The rearrangement uses TRBV4-1 and TRBJ2-7; D ambiguous. Looked up from germline, CDR1 is MGHRA and CDR2 is YSYEKL. The CDR3 consists of 15 residues. V shed 4 bases and J shed 0 bases, with 13 bases lying between them. CDR3 sequence reads: CASSLGYPSSYEQYF. The CDR3 coding sequence is TGCGCCAGCAGCCTAGGATATCCAAGCTCCTACGAGCAGTACTTC.

This clonotype was recorded a few times. The gene calls are TRBV19 and TRBJ1-1; a weak D match, TRBD1 (6 bases). Germline CDR1 LNHDA, CDR2 SQIVND (reference sequence). CDR3 length: 16 residues. V was pared by 5 bases and J by 6 bases, with 22 bases between. The CDR3 DNA sequence: TGTGCCAGTAGTCCGGCCCAACACAGGGTCTTGGCTGAAGCTTTCTTT. Translated, it gives CASSPAQHRVLAEAFF.

This chain uses TRBV7-9 with TRBJ1-1; D not resolved. The germline V gene encodes CDR1 SEHNR and CDR2 FQNEAQ (reference sequence). The CDR3 consists of 15 residues. The V gene lost 2 bases and the J gene lost 6 bases, with 16 bases spanning the gap. This chain's CDR3 is CASSLIAVRASEAFF. As DNA, the CDR3 is TGTGCCAGCAGCTTAATCGCGGTGCGGGCGTCTGAAGCTTTCTTT.